The following is a TCR beta chain sequence with its context. Its cognate antigen is unknown. The CDR3 loop spans 13 amino acids. Trimming left V 2 bases short and J 3 bases short, with 7 bases between. The germline CDR1 and CDR2 sequences are MNHNS and SASEGT. The data were obtained in a study of T-cell reconstitution after alpha-beta-depleted transplantation in children. Study observations and caveats: Some patients' high day-60 TCRbeta diversity was traced to surviving recipient T cells and thymic progenitors. Most T-cell counts and diversity one year after the transplant came from T cells that were newly produced.

Preparing the TCRbeta library involved the use of unique molecular identifiers. From the PCR reads, TCRdb called clonotypes with MiXCR, one entry per CDR3 protein. Of about 440,000 distinct CDR3 sequences listed, 43% are singletons. The clonotype comes from a girl aged 2 to 9 with aplastic anemia, due to receive a stem cell transplant. This chain joins TRBV6-1 and TRBJ1-2, with D tentatively TRBD1 (6 bases). Sequences were derived from PBMCs, sampled before TCRalphabeta/CD19-depleted stem cell transplant. CDR3 in amino acids: CASSEPGDYGYTF. The CDR3 bases are TGTGCCAGCAGTGAACCAGGGGACTATGGCTACACCTTC.